The sequence of this TCR beta chain was determined in a study of T cell changes during pregnancy in multiple sclerosis. Repertoires were generated with immunoSEQ multiplex PCR, while TCRdb's copy carries only in-frame clones and drops some. The data hold about 70,000 clones, with roughly 94% observed a single time. V lost 5 bases, J lost 2 bases, and 13 bases lay in between. Germline values: CDR1 SEHNR, CDR2 FQNEAQ (reference sequence). The CDR3 loop spans 14 amino acids. Sequencing used peripheral blood, obtained in the third trimester of pregnancy. V usage is TRBV7-9 and J usage is TRBJ2-7; D gene ambiguous. The source is a female donor with multiple sclerosis, enrolled in a pregnancy study. CDR3 region: CASSTHITTYEQYF. DNA of the CDR3: TGTGCCAGCAGCACCCATATAACAACCTACGAGCAGTACTTC.